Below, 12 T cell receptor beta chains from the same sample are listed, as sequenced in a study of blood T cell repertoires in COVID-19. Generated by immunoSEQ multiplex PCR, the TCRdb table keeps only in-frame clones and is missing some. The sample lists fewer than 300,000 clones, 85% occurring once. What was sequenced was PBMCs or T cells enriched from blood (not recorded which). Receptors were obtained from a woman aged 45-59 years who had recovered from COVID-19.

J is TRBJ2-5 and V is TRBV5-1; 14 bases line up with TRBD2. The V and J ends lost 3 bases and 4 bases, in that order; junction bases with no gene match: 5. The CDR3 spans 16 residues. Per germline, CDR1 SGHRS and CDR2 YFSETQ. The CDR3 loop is CASSSRTSGGSETQYF. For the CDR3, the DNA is TGCGCCAGCAGCTCCCGGACTAGCGGGGGGTCAGAGACCCAGTACTTC.

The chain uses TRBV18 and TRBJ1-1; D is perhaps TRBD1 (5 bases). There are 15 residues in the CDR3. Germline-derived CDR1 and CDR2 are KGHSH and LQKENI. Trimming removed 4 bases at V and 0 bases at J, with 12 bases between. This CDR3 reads CASSQWGVMNTEAFF. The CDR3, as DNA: TGTGCCAGCTCACAATGGGGCGTTATGAACACTGAAGCTTTCTTT.

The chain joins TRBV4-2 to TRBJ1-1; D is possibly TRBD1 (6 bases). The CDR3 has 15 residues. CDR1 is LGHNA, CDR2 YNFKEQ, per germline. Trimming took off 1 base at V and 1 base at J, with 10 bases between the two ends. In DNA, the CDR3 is TGTGCCAGCAGCCAAGTAGGACAGAGGAACACTGAAGCTTTCTTT. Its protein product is CASSQVGQRNTEAFF.

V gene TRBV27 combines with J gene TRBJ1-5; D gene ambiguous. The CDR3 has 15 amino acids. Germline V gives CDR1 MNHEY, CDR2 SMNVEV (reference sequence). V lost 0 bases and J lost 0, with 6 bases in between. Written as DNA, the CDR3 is TGTGCCAGCAGTTTATCCGGGTATAGCAATCAGCCCCAGCATTTT. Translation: CASSLSGYSNQPQHF.

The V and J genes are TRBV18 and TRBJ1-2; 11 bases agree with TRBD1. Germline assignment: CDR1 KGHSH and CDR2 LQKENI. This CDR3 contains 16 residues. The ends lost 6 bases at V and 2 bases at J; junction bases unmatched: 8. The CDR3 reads CASSRDRGGNNYGYTF. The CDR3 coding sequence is TGTGCCAGCTCGCGGGACAGGGGGGGAAACAACTATGGCTACACCTTC.

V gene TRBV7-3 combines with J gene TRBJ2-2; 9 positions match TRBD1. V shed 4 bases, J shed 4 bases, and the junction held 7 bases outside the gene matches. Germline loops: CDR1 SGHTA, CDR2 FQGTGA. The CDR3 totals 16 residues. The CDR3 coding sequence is TGTGCCAGCAGCTCGACAGGGGGAACCTCCACCGGGGAGCTGTTTTTT. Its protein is CASSSTGGTSTGELFF.

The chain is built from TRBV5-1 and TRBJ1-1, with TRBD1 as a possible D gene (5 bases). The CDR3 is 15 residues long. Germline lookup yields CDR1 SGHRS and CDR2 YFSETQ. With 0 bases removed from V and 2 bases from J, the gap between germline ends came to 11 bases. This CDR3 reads CASSLAPGINTEAFF. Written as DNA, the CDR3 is TGCGCCAGCAGCTTGGCGCCAGGGATAAACACTGAAGCTTTCTTT.

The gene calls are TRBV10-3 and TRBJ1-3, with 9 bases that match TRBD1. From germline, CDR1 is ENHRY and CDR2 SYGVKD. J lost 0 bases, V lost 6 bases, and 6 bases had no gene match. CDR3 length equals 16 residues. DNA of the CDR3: TGTGCCATCAGAGGGGGACAGGGCACCTCTGGAAACACCATATATTTT. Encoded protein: CAIRGGQGTSGNTIYF.

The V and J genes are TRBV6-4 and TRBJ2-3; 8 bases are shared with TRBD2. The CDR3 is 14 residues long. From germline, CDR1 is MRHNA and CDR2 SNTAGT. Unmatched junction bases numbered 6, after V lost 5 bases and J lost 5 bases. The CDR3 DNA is TGTGCCAGCAGTACGGGGGGGCCCGGAGATACGCAGTATTTT. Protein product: CASSTGGPGDTQYF.

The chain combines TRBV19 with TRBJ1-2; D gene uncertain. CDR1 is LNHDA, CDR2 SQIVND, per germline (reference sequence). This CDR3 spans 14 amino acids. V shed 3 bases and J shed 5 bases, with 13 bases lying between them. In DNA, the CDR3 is TGTGCCAGTAGTATTGTAAGGGAGAAATATGGCTACACCTTC. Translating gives CASSIVREKYGYTF.

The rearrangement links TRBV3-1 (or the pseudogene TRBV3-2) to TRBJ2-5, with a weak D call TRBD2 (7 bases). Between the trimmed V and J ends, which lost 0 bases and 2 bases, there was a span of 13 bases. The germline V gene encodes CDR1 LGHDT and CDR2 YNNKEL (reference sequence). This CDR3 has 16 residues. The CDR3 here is CASSQERRGGQETQYF. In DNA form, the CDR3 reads TGTGCCAGCAGCCAAGAAAGGAGGGGGGGGCAAGAGACCCAGTACTTC.

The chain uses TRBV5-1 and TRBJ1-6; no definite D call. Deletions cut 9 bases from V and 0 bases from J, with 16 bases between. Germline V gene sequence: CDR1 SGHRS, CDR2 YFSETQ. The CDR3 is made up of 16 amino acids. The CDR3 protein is CATHPGDSSYNSPLHF. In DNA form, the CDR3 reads TGCGCCACTCATCCCGGGGATAGCTCCTATAATTCACCCCTCCACTTT.